This record concerns one TCR beta chain sequence. The length of the CDR3 is 15 residues. The trim removed 1 base at V and 8 bases at J, leaving 5 bases unmatched. Germline lookup yields CDR1 SGHRS and CDR2 YFSETQ. Authors' analysis steps: Estimation of nucleated cell counts relied on the amplification of reference gene primers. The data were produced by immunoSEQ multiplex PCR, yet TCRdb's version contains in-frame clones alone and is incomplete. V, J and clone size were drawn from that table, and D and trimming were deduced from the DNA. This sample has under 140,000 clones, with about 75% found just once. The data derive from a study of blood T cell repertoires in COVID-19. The wider study: From the United States, Italy and Spain came samples of acute and convalescent COVID-19. PBMCs, B-cell-depleted T cells, or T cells were the source of the cDNA or gDNA that made up the material.

The J gene is TRBJ1-4, the V gene TRBV5-1; 10 bases align to TRBD1. The source material was peripheral blood. The TCR originated in a woman older than 75 with active or convalescent COVID-19. The CDR3 here is CASSLFGTGDEKLFF. The CDR3 DNA reads as TGCGCCAGCAGCTTGTTCGGGACAGGGGACGAAAAACTGTTTTTT.